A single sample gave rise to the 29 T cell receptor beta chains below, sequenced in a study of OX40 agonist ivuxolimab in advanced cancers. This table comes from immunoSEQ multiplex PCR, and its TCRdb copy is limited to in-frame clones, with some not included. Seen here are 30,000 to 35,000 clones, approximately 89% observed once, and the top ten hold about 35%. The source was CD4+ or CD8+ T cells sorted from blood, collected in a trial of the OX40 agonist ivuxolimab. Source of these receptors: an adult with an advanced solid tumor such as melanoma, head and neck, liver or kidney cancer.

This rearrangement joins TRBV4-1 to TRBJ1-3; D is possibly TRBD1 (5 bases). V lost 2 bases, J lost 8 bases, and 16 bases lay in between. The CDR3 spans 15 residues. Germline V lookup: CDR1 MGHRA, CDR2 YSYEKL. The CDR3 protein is CASSQRDGTRDTIYF. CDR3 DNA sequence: TGCGCCAGCAGCCAACGGGACGGTACTCGGGACACCATATATTTT.

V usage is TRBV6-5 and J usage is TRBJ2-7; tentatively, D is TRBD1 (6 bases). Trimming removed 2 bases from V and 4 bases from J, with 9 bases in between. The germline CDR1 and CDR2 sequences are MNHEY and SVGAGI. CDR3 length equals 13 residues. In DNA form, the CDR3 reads TGTGCCAGCAGTTACGAGGGGGTGTACGAGCAGTACTTC. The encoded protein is CASSYEGVYEQYF.

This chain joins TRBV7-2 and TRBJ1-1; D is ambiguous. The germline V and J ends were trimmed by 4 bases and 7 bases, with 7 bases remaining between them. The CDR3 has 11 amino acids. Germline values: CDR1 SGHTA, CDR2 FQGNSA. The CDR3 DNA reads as TGTGCCAGCAGCTCGTATTATGAAGCTTTCTTT. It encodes CASSSYYEAFF.

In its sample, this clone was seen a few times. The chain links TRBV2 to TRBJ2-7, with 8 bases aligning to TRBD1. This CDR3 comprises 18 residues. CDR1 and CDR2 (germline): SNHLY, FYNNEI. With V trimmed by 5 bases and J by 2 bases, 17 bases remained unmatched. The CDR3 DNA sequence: TGTGCCAGCAGTCCAATGTGGGAGGACAGGGTGGCAGCCTACGAGCAGTACTTC. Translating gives CASSPMWEDRVAAYEQYF.

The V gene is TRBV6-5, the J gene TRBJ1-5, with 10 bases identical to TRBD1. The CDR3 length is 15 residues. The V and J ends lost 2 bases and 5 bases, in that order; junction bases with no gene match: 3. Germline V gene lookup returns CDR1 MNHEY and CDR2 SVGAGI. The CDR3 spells CASSYRTGGDQPQHF. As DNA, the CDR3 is TGTGCCAGCAGTTACAGGACAGGGGGGGATCAGCCCCAGCATTTT.

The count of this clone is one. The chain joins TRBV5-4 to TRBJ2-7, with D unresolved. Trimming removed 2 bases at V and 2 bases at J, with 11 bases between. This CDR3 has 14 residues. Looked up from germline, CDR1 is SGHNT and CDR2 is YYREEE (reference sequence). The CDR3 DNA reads TGTGCCAGCAGCTTTGAAGGCGGAGCCTACGAGCAGTACTTC. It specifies CASSFEGGAYEQYF.

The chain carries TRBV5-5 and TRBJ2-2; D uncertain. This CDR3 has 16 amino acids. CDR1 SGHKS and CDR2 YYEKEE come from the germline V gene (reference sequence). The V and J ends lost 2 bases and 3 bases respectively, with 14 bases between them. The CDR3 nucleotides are TGTGCCAGCAGCTTTAGGGTGGGGTCGGACACCGGGGAGCTGTTTTTT. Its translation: CASSFRVGSDTGELFF.

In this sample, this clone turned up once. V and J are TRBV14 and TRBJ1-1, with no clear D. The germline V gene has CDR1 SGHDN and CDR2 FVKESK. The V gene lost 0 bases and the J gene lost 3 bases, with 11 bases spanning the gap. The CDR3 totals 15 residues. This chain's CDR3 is CASSQDKNRDTEAFF. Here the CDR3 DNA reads TGTGCCAGCAGCCAAGATAAAAATCGGGACACTGAAGCTTTCTTT.

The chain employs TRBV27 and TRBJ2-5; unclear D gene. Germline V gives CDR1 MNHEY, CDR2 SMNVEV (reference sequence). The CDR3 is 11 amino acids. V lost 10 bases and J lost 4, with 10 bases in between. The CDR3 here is CATQSAETQYF. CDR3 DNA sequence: TGTGCCACACAATCCGCAGAGACCCAGTACTTC.

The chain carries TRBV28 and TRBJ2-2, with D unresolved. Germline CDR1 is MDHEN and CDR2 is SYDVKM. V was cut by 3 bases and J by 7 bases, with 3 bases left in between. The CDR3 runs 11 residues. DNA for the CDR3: TGTGCCAGCAGTTTGTTCGGGGAGCTGTTTTTT. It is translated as CASSLFGELFF.

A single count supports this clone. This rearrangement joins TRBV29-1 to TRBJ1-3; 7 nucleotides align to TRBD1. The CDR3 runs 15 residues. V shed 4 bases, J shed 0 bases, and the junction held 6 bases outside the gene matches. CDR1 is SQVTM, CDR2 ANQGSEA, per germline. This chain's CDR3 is CSVAPGGSSGNTIYF. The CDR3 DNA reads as TGCAGCGTTGCCCCAGGGGGAAGCTCTGGAAACACCATATATTTT.

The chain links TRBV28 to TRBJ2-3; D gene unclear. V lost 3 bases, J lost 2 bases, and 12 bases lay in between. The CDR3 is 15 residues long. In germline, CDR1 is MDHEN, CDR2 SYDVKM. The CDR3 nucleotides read TGTGCCAGCAGTTTTGTTAGGGATCACACAGATACGCAGTATTTT. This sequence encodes CASSFVRDHTDTQYF.

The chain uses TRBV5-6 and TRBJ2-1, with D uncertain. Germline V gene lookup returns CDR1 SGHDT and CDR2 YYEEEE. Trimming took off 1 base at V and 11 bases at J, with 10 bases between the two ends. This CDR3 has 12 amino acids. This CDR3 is CASSLQDPKQFF. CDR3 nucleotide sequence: TGTGCCAGCAGCTTGCAGGACCCTAAGCAGTTCTTC.

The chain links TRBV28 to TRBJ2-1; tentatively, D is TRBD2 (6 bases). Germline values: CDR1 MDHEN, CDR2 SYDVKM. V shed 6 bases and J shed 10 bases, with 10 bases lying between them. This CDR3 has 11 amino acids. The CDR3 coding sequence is TGTGCCAGCAGGTCCCTAGCGGAGCAGTTCTTC. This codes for CASRSLAEQFF. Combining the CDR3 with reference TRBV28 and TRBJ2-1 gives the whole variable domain DVKVTQSSRYLVKRTGEKVFLECVQDMDHENMFWYRQDPGLGLRLIYFSYDVKMKEKGDIPEGYSVSREKKERFSLILESASTNQTSMYLCASRSLAEQFFGPGTRLTVL.

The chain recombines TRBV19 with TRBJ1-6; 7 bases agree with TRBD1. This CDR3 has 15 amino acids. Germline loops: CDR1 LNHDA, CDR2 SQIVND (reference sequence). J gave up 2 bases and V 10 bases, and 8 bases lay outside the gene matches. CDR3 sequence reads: CAILQGSPYNSPLHF. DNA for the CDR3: TGTGCCATTCTACAGGGGTCCCCCTATAATTCACCCCTCCACTTT.

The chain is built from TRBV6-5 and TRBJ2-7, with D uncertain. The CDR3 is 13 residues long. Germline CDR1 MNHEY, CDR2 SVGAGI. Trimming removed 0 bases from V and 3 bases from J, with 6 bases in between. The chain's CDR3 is CASSYSLDYEQYF. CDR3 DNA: TGTGCCAGCAGTTACTCGTTGGACTACGAGCAGTACTTC.

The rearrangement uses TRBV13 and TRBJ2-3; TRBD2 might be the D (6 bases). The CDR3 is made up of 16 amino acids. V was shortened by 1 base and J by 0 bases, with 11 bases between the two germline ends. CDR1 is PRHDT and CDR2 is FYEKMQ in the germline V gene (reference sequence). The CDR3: CASSLVGSGSTDTQYF. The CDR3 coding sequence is TGTGCCAGCAGCTTAGTAGGTAGCGGAAGCACAGATACGCAGTATTTT.

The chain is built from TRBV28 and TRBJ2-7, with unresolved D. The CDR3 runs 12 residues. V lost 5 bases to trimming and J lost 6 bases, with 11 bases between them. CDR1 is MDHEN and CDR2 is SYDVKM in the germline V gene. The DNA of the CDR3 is TGTGCCAGCAGTCCCCCCGGTCCCGAGCAGTACTTC. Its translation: CASSPPGPEQYF.

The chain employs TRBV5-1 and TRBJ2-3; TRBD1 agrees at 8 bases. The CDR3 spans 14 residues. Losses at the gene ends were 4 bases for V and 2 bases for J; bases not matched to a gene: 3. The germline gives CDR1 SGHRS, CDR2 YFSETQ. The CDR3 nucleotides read TGCGCCAGCAGCACGGGACAGGCCACAGATACGCAGTATTTT. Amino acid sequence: CASSTGQATDTQYF. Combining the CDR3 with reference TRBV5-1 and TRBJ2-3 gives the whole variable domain KAGVTQTPRYLIKTRGQQVTLSCSPISGHRSVSWYQQTPGQGLQFLFEYFSETQRNKGNFPGRFSGRQFSNSRSEMNVSTLELGDSALYLCASSTGQATDTQYFGPGTRLTVL.

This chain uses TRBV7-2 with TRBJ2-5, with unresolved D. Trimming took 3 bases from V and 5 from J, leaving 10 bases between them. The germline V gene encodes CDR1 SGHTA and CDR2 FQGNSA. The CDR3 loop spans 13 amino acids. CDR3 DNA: TGTGCCAGCAGCTTCTTCAGCCGGGAGACCCAGTACTTC. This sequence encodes CASSFFSRETQYF.

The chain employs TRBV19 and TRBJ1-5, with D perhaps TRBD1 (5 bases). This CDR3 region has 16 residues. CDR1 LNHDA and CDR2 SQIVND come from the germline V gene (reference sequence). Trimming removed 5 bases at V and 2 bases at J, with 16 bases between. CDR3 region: CASSRTPLGGNQPQHF. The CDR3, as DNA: TGTGCCAGTAGTCGGACACCCCTTGGTGGCAATCAGCCCCAGCATTTT.

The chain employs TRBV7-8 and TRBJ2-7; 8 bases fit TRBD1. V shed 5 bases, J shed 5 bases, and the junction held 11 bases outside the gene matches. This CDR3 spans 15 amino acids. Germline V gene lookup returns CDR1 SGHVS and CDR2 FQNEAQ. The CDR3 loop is CASSKPGTGGNEQYF. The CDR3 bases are TGTGCCAGCAGCAAACCCGGGACAGGAGGCAACGAGCAGTACTTC.

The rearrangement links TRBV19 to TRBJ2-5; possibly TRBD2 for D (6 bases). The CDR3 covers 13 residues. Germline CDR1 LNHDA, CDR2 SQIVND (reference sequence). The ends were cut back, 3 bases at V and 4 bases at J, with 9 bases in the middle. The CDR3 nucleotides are TGTGCCAGTAGTATCGGGGGTCCAGAGACCCAGTACTTC. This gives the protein CASSIGGPETQYF.

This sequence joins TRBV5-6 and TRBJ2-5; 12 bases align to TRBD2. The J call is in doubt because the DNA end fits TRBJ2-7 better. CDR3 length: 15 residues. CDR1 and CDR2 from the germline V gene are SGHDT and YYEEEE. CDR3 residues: CASSGETSGSYEQYF. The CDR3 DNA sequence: TGTGCCAGCAGCGGCGAGACTAGCGGGAGTTACGAGCAGTACTTC.

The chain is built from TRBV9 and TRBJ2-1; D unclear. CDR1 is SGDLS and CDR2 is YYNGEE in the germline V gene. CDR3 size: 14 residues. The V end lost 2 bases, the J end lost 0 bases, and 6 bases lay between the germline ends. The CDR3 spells CASSVDSSYNEQFF. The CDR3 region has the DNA TGTGCCAGCAGCGTTGATTCCTCCTACAATGAGCAGTTCTTC.

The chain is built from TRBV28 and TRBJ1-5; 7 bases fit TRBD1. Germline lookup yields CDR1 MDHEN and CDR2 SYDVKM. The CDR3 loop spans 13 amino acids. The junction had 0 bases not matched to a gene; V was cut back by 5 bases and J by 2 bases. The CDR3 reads CASSTGGNQPQHF. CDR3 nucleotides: TGTGCCAGCAGTACAGGGGGCAATCAGCCCCAGCATTTT.

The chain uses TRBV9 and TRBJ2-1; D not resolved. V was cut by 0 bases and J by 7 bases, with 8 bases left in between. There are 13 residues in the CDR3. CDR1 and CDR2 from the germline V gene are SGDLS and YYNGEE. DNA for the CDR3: TGTGCCAGCAGCGTAGTAGGATCTAATGAGCAGTTCTTC. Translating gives CASSVVGSNEQFF.

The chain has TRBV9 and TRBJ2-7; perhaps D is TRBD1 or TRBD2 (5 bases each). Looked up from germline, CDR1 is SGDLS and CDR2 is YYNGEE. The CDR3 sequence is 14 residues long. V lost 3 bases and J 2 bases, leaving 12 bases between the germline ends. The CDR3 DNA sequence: TGTGCCAGCAGCGGACAGAGGGGACCCTACGAGCAGTACTTC. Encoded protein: CASSGQRGPYEQYF.

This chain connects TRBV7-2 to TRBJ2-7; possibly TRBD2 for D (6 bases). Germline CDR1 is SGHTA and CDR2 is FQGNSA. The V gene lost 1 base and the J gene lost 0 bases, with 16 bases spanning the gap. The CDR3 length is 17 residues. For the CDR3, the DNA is TGTGCCAGCAGCTTAGATGTGGGGTCGGGGGTCTCCTACGAGCAGTACTTC. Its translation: CASSLDVGSGVSYEQYF.